This T cell receptor (beta chain) stems from a study of T cell repertoires in cytomegalovirus infection. Overall study: CMV infection together with matching HLA type was indicated by public TCR beta signatures. Study-level points and caveats: In two of eight donors, the top clonotype was HLA-C-restricted CMV-specific.

On this clonotype: Its antigen is currently unknown.

Losses at the gene ends were 6 bases for V and 3 bases for J; bases not matched to a gene: 5. CDR3 length equals 12 residues. The germline gives CDR1 SQVTM, CDR2 ANQGSEA. Using its own MiXCR run on the reads, TCRdb lists one record per CDR3 protein. The sample carries fewer than 400,000 distinct CDR3 sequences, 15% to 20% recorded once. This sequence was found in a human donor in good health (CMV status not recorded). Some clones in this sample may be carry-over from other donors' samples. Sequencing was done on a sample of PBMCs. The J gene is TRBJ2-7, the V gene TRBV29-1, with 7 positions matching TRBD1. The CDR3 DNA sequence: TGCAGCGTCTCCCGGGACAGCTACGAGCAGTACTTC. Protein sequence: CSVSRDSYEQYF.